What follows describes a single T cell receptor beta chain. Its antigen is undetermined. This sample stems from a study of OX40 agonist ivuxolimab in advanced cancers. Study-level information: Checkpoint inhibitors had been given previously to 40% of patients. Three individuals attained partial responses, comprising one hepatocellular carcinoma case and two cutaneous melanoma cases. Study-wide points: Fewer expanded clones were found on average in CD4+ than in CD8+ T cells.

TCRdb's table, derived via immunoSEQ multiplex PCR, lists solely in-frame clones and lacks some. The sample contains tens of thousands of clones, approximately 86% of which appear only once. The V and J ends lost 4 bases and 6 bases, in that order; junction bases with no gene match: 3. CDR1 and CDR2 from the germline V gene are LGHNA and YSLEER. The CDR3 is made up of 13 amino acids. The receptor was isolated from an adult with an advanced solid tumor such as melanoma, head and neck, liver or kidney cancer. The source was CD4+ or CD8+ T cells sorted from blood, collected in a trial of the OX40 agonist ivuxolimab. The rearrangement links TRBV4-3 to TRBJ2-1; TRBD1 agrees at 7 bases. CDR3 loop: CASSRNRGNEQFF. As DNA, the CDR3 is TGCGCCAGCAGCCGAAACAGGGGCAATGAGCAGTTCTTC.